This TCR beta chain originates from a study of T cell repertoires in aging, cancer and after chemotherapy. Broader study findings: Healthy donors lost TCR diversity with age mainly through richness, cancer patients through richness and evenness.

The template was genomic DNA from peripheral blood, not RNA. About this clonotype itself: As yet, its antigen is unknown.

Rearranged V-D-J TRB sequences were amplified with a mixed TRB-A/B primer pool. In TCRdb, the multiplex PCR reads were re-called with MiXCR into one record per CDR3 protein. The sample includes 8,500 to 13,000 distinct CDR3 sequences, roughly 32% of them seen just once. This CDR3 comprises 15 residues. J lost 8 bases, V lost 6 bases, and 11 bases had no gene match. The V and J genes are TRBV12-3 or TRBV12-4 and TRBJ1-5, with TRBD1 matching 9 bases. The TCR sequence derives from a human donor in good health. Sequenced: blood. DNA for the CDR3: TGTGCCAGCAGCCGAACAGGGGGCATAACCAAGCCCCAGCATTTT. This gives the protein CASSRTGGITKPQHF.